This T cell receptor (beta chain) derives from a study of T cells in localized non-small cell lung cancer. Study-level results: Heterogeneity remains possible, as sequencing covered one tumor region only. Higher T cell density in the blood was associated with longer overall survival, whereas higher adjacent-lung clonality associated with shorter survival. Across samples, adjacent lung featured a median 57 of the top 100 tumor clones. Adjacent uninvolved lung had the highest clonality, suggesting focused antigen responses.

In the case of this clone: What it binds is not known.

Using immunoSEQ multiplex PCR, the repertoire was profiled, and TCRdb retains in-frame clones only, with some absent. The sample carries just under 80,000 clones, around 80% recorded once. The input for sequencing was peripheral blood, taken before any cancer treatment. The receptor comes from a female donor over 55 with stage I lung adenocarcinoma.

The CDR3: CASSVGVGNSYEQYF. CDR3 bases: TGTGCCAGCAGCGTAGGTGTGGGGAACTCCTACGAGCAGTACTTC. The chain joins TRBV9 to TRBJ2-7; unclear D gene. The CDR3 runs to 15 residues. Germline CDR1 and CDR2: SGDLS and YYNGEE. V lost 0 bases and J lost 0, with 10 bases in between.